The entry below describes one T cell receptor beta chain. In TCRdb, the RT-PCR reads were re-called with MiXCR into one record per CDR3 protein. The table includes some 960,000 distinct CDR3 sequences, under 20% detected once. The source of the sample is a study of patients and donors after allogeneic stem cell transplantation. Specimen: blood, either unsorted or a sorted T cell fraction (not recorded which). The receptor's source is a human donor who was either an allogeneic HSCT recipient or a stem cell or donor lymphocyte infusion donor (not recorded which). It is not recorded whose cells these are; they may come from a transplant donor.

The CDR3 nucleotides read TGTGCCAGCAGCGACGACAGAAATGAGCAGTTCTTC. Translating it yields CASSDDRNEQFF. This chain connects TRBV6-5 to TRBJ2-1; tentatively, D is TRBD1 (5 bases). This CDR3 has 12 residues. The germline V gene has CDR1 MNHEY and CDR2 SVGAGI. Between the trimmed V and J ends, which lost 6 bases and 7 bases, there was a span of 10 bases.